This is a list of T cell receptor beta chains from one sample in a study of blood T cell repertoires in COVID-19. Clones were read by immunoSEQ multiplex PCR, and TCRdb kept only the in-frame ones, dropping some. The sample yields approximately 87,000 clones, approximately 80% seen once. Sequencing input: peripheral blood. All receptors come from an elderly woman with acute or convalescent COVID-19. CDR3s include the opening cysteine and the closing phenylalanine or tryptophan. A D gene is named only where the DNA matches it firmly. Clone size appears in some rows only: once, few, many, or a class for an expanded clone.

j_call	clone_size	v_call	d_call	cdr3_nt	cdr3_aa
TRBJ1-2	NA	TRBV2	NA	TGTGCCAGCACCCCAGACGGAGATGGCTACACCTTC	CASTPDGDGYTF
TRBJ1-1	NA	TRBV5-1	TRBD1	TGCGCCAGCAGCCAAAGGGGGACAGGGAACACTGAAGCTTTCTTT	CASSQRGTGNTEAFF
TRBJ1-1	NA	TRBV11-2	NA	TGTGCCAGCAGCTTTTACAGGCCTCAGGGTGGCACTGAAGCTTTCTTT	CASSFYRPQGGTEAFF
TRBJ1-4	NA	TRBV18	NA	TGTGCCAGCTCACCACGGCCGCAGGATGAAAAACTGTTTTTT	CASSPRPQDEKLFF
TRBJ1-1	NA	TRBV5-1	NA	TGCGCCAGCAGCTTGCGGACAGATGACACTGAAGCTTTCTTT	CASSLRTDDTEAFF
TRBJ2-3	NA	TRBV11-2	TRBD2	TGTGCCAGCAGCTTTGGGGGGGGGAGCACAGATACGCAGTATTTT	CASSFGGGSTDTQYF
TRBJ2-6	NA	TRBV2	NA	TGTGCCAGCAGTGACGGGAACTCTGGGGCCAACGTCCTGACTTTC	CASSDGNSGANVLTF
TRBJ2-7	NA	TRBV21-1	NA	TGTGCCAGCAGCAAAGCGCACACCGACTACGAGCAGTACTTC	CASSKAHTDYEQYF
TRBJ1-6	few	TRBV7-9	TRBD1	TGTGCCAGCAGCTTGGGACAGGATAATTCACCCCTCCACTTT	CASSLGQDNSPLHF
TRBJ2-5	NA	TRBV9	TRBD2	TGTGCCAGCAGCGTCGAGGGCGGGGGGTACGCTCGGGAGACCCAGTACTTC	CASSVEGGGYARETQYF
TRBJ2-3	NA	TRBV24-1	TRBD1	TGTGCCACCAGTAACAGAGGGGGCAGTTCTAGCACAGATACGCAGTATTTT	CATSNRGGSSSTDTQYF
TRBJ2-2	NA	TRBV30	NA	TGTGCCTGGTCGGGGAGACTCACCGGGGAGCTGTTTTTT	CAWSGRLTGELFF
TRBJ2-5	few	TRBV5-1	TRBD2	TGCGCCAGCAGCTTGACTAGCGGGGCGGAGACCCAGTACTTC	CASSLTSGAETQYF
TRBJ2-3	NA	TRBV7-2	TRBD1	TGTGCCAGCAGCTTCGACAGGGGGCGCAGAATGGATACGCAGTATTTT	CASSFDRGRRMDTQYF
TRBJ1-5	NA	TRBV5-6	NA	TGTGCCAGCAGCTTGCTCTATAGCAATCAGCCCCAGCATTTT	CASSLLYSNQPQHF
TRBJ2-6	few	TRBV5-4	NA	TGTGCCAGCAGCTTCGGGATCACCGTCCTGACTTTC	CASSFGITVLTF
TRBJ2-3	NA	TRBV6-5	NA	TGTGCCATCAGGGGCAGGGCCACAGATACGCAGTATTTT	CAIRGRATDTQYF
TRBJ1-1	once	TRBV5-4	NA	TGTGCCAGCAGCCCGCCGGGGTTAAACACTGAAGCTTTCTTT	CASSPPGLNTEAFF
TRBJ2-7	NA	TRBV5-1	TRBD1	TGCGCCAGCAGCCAAGGACAGGGGAGTCGGGAGCAGTACTTC	CASSQGQGSREQYF
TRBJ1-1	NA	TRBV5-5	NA	TGTGCCAGCAGCTTACTAGGGAGGAACACTGAAGCTTTCTTT	CASSLLGRNTEAFF
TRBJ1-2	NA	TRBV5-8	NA	TGTGCCAGCAGCTTGTTGTATTTTTATGGCTACACCTTC	CASSLLYFYGYTF
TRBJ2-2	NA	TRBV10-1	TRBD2	TGCGCCAGCAAAGCGGGGGGGCCTAACACCGGGGAGCTGTTTTTT	CASKAGGPNTGELFF
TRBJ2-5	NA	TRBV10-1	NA	TGCGCCAGCAGTGAGTCGACTTCAGGGGAGACCCAGTACTTC	CASSESTSGETQYF
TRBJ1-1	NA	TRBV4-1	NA	TGCGCCAGCAGCCAATTACAGGGTCTGGGGGCTGAAGCTTTCTTT	CASSQLQGLGAEAFF
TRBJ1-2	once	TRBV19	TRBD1	TGTGCCAGTTCCAGACAGGGGACGCACTATGGCTACACCTTC	CASSRQGTHYGYTF
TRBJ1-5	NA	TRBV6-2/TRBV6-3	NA	TGTGCCAGCAGTTCACACCAAAAACAGGGAGATCAGCCCCAGCATTTT	CASSSHQKQGDQPQHF
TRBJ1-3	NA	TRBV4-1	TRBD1	TGCGCCAGCAGCCAAGACATCGGACAGGGCTCTGGAAACACCATATATTTT	CASSQDIGQGSGNTIYF
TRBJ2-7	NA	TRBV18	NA	TGTGCCAGCTCACCCCCTAAACTAATTGGGCAGTACTTC	CASSPPKLIGQYF
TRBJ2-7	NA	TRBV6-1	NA	TGTGCCAGCAGTGAAGGTGGTACTCCGAGGGCCTACGAGCAGTACTTC	CASSEGGTPRAYEQYF
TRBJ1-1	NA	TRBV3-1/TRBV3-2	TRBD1	TGTGCCAGCAGCCAAGAAGGTAGGGGGCGCGACACTGAAGCTTTCTTT	CASSQEGRGRDTEAFF
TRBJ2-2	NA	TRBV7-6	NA	TGTGCCAGCAGCTTAGCAACTTCGCCGACCGGGGAGCTGTTTTTT	CASSLATSPTGELFF
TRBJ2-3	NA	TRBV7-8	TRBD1	TGTGCCAGCAGCTCCCGTCAGGGGGCCCGTGGCACAGATACGCAGTATTTT	CASSSRQGARGTDTQYF
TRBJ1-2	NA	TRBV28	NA	TGTGCCAGCAGTTTACCCTCTGGAGCGGCGGGTGGCTACACCTTC	CASSLPSGAAGGYTF
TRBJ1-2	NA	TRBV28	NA	TGTGCCAGCAGTTTCAGGGCTAACTATGGCTACACCTTC	CASSFRANYGYTF
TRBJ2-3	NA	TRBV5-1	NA	TGCGCCAGCAGCTTGGGGACAACAGTGGATACGCAGTATTTT	CASSLGTTVDTQYF
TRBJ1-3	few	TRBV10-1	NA	TGCGCCAGCAGTATCGTTGGGGGCCTAGAGGGAAACACCATATATTTT	CASSIVGGLEGNTIYF
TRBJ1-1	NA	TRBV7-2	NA	TGTGCCAGCAGCCGAGGGGGTACTTCAAGAGCTTTCTTT	CASSRGGTSRAFF
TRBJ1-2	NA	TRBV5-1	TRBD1	TGCGCCAGCGGAGCCGCGGGACAGGTCTATGGCTACACCTTC	CASGAAGQVYGYTF
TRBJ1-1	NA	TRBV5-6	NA	TGTGCCAGCAGCGGCCAGGGGATAGTAACTGAAGCTTTCTTT	CASSGQGIVTEAFF
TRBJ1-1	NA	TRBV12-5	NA	TGTGCTAGTGGTTTGGTTTTCGCAGGGACATCGGCCCTGGGCACTGAAGCTTTCTTT	CASGLVFAGTSALGTEAFF
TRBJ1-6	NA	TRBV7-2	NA	TGTGCCAGCAGCTTAGAATCAGGGATAAATTCACCCCTCCACTTT	CASSLESGINSPLHF
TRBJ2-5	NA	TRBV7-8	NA	TGTGCCAGCAGCTTAGGACAACAATTCCAAGAGACCCAGTACTTC	CASSLGQQFQETQYF
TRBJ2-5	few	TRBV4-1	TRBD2	TGCGCCAGCAGCCAAACGACTAGCGGGGTATCCCAAGAGACCCAGTACTTC	CASSQTTSGVSQETQYF
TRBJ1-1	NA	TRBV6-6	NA	TGTGCCAGCAGTACGACAGGATCCGGCACTGAAGCTTTCTTT	CASSTTGSGTEAFF
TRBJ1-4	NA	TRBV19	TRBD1	TGTGCCAGTAGTGCCCTTGGGACAGTGGGCGCTAATGAAAAACTGTTTTTT	CASSALGTVGANEKLFF
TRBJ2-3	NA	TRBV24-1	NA	TGTGCCACCAGTGATCGTTACAGGAAAAATAAAACAGATACGCAGTATTTT	CATSDRYRKNKTDTQYF
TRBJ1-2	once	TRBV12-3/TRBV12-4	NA	TGTGCCAGCAGTTTAGTCGGCTATGGCTACACCTTC	CASSLVGYGYTF
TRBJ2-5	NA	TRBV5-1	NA	TGCGCCAGTCTACAGGGTCTCGCTAGTGAGACCCAGTACTTC	CASLQGLASETQYF
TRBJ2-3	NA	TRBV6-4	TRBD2	TGTGCCAGCAGTCCGATGACTAGCTCGGATACGCAGTATTTT	CASSPMTSSDTQYF
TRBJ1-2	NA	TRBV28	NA	TGTGCCAGCAGTTTACCAGGGGTAAACTATGGCTACACCTTC	CASSLPGVNYGYTF